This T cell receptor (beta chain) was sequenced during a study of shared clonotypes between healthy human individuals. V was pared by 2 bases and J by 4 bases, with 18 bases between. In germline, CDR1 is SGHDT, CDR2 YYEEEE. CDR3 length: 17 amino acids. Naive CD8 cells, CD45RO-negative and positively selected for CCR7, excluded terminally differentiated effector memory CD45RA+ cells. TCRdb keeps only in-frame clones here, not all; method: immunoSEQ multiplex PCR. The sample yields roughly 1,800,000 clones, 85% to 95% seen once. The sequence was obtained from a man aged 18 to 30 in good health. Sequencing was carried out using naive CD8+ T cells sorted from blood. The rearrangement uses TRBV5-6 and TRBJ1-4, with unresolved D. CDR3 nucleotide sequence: TGTGCCAGCAGCTTCAGTATCGCCGTTATGGGTAATGAAAAACTGTTTTTT. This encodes CASSFSIAVMGNEKLFF.